The 7 T cell receptor beta chains presented below share a single source sample, sequenced in a study of CD8 T cells in ankylosing spondylitis. TCRdb re-derived calls from the 5' RACE reads in MiXCR, one entry per CDR3 protein. The sample shows just over 350,000 distinct CDR3 sequences, approximately 22% of them seen only once. The specimen sequenced was blood, either unsorted or a sorted T cell fraction (not recorded which). The receptors derive from a male donor with ankylosing spondylitis or in good health (not recorded which).

This chain links TRBV9 with TRBJ2-7; 8 nucleotides align to TRBD2. This CDR3 comprises 16 residues. Per germline, CDR1 SGDLS and CDR2 YYNGEE. V shed 3 bases, J shed 2 bases, and the junction held 10 bases outside the gene matches. CDR3 sequence (DNA): TGTGCCAGCAGCGCACGCGGCGGGGGGCCTCCCTACGAGCAGTACTTC. Translated, it gives CASSARGGGPPYEQYF.

This clonotype appeared a few times. The CDR3: CASSSTPNTEAFF. The CDR3 bases are TGTGCCAGTTCTTCGACACCTAACACTGAAGCTTTCTTT. The V call is TRBV19, the J call TRBJ1-1; D gene ambiguous. V gave up 8 bases and J gave up 2 bases, with 12 bases separating them. Germline-derived CDR1 and CDR2 are LNHDA and SQIVND (reference sequence). The CDR3 length is 13 residues.

The rearrangement joins TRBV11-2 to TRBJ2-5; 13 bases are a match to TRBD2. The V and J ends lost 5 bases and 1 base, in that order; junction bases with no gene match: 7. Germline V gives CDR1 SGHAT, CDR2 FQNNGV. This CDR3 contains 17 residues. In nucleotides, the CDR3 is TGTGCCAGCAGCCCAGGGACTAGCGGGGACTTCCAAGAGACCCAGTACTTC. Its protein is CASSPGTSGDFQETQYF.

The chain combines TRBV5-1 with TRBJ2-7; 10 bases are shared with TRBD1. This CDR3 has 16 amino acids. Germline lookup yields CDR1 SGHRS and CDR2 YFSETQ. Trimming at V came to 4 bases and at J to 3 bases, leaving 10 bases not matched to a gene. The CDR3 nucleotides are TGCGCCAGCAGCATTTGGACCGGGACAGGGGACTACGAGCAGTACTTC. It is translated as CASSIWTGTGDYEQYF. Combining the CDR3 with reference TRBV5-1 and TRBJ2-7 gives the whole variable domain KAGVTQTPRYLIKTRGQQVTLSCSPISGHRSVSWYQQTPGQGLQFLFEYFSETQRNKGNFPGRFSGRQFSNSRSEMNVSTLELGDSALYLCASSIWTGTGDYEQYFGPGTRLTVT.

The chain couples TRBV6-1 to TRBJ2-5; D remains unclear. Germline V gives CDR1 MNHNS, CDR2 SASEGT. The CDR3 loop spans 12 amino acids. The V gene lost 8 bases and the J gene lost 3 bases, with 10 bases spanning the gap. DNA for the CDR3: TGTGCCAGCGGCCTAGTAAAAGAGACCCAGTACTTC. Its protein is CASGLVKETQYF.

This clonotype was found a few times. The chain carries TRBV30 and TRBJ1-5; 8 nucleotides match TRBD1. The CDR3 is 14 amino acids. Germline V gives CDR1 GTSNPN, CDR2 SVGIG (reference sequence). V lost 5 bases, J lost 2 bases, and 5 bases stayed unmatched. CDR3 DNA: TGTGCCTGGGACAGGGGAGAGGGCAATCAGCCCCAGCATTTT. Translated, it gives CAWDRGEGNQPQHF.

The chain links TRBV20-1 to TRBJ2-1; D not resolved. CDR1 is DFQATT and CDR2 is SNEGSKA in the germline V gene (reference sequence). This CDR3 has 15 amino acids. Between the trimmed V and J ends, which lost 3 bases and 6 bases, there was a span of 18 bases. CDR3 coding DNA: TGCAGTGCTAGCTCGGCAGAGTTAGGTCTCAATGAGCAGTTCTTC. Protein product: CSASSAELGLNEQFF.